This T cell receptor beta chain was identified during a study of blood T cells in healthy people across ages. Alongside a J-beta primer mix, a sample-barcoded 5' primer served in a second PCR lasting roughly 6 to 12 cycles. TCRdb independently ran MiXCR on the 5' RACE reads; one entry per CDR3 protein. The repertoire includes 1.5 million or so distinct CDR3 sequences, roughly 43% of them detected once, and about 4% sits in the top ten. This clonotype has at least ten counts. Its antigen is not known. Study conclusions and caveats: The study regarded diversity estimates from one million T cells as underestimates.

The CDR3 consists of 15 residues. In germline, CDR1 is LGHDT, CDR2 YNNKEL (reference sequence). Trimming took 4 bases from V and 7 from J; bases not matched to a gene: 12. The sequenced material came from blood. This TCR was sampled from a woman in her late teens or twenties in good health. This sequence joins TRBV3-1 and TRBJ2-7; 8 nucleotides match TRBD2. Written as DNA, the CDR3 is TGTGCCAGCAGCCCCTGGCGGGGGGTCTACAATGAGCAGTACTTC. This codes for CASSPWRGVYNEQYF.